Presented here are 11 T cell receptor beta chains from one specimen sequenced in a study of cytomegalovirus exposure and HLA in healthy donors. PCR employed 60 Vbeta and 13 Jbeta primers. Only in-frame clones appear in the TCRdb table, and some are missing; sequencing was by immunoSEQ multiplex PCR. The sample holds about 130,000 clones, 80% seen once. Sequenced: PBMCs. These receptors were obtained from a female donor in good health and CMV-seronegative.

This clone was found a few times. V is TRBV18 and J is TRBJ2-1, with D uncertain. The CDR3 runs 13 residues. Germline loops: CDR1 KGHSH, CDR2 LQKENI. The CDR3, as DNA: TGTGCTACTACGGGTCGCGTCCGCAATGAGCAGTTCTTC. Protein product: CATTGRVRNEQFF.

The chain recombines TRBV7-9 with TRBJ2-5; maybe TRBD2 (5 bases). CDR3 length: 11 residues. V was pared by 5 bases and J by 5 bases, with 6 bases between. Looked up from germline, CDR1 is SEHNR and CDR2 is FQNEAQ (reference sequence). CDR3 coding DNA: TGTGCCAGCAGCAGAGGGGAGACCCAGTACTTC. Translated, it gives CASSRGETQYF.

CDR3 DNA sequence: TGTGCCAGCAGCCAGCCGAACAGGGGTCAAGACACTGAAGCTTTCTTT. Translated: CASSQPNRGQDTEAFF. This chain joins TRBV4-2 and TRBJ1-1; 7 bases align to TRBD1. The CDR3 extends over 16 amino acids. Germline CDR1 is LGHNA and CDR2 is YNFKEQ. The trim removed 3 bases at V and 3 bases at J, leaving 10 bases unmatched.

The chain links TRBV5-5 to TRBJ2-1, with 12 bases aligning to TRBD2. After removal of 4 bases from V and 7 bases from J, the junction contained 6 bases not matched to a gene. The germline gives CDR1 SGHKS, CDR2 YYEKEE (reference sequence). The CDR3 runs 15 residues. The CDR3 nucleotides read TGTGCCAGCAGCGCTCTAGCGGGAGGGCGAAATGAGCAGTTCTTC. Encoded protein: CASSALAGGRNEQFF.

Of note for this clone: One end of the junction varies from germline; a read error may be responsible. This chain joins TRBV25-1 and TRBJ2-4, with a tentative D call TRBD1 (6 bases). In germline, CDR1 is MGHDK, CDR2 SYGVNS. The CDR3 loop spans 14 amino acids. The DNA for the CDR3 is TGTGCCAGCAGTGACCCGGGACAAGGTAACAGTCAGTACTTC. Its translation is CASSDPGQGNSQYF.

V and J are TRBV7-8 and TRBJ2-5; 10 positions match TRBD2. Germline lookup yields CDR1 SGHVS and CDR2 FQNEAQ. The ends lost 9 bases at V and 4 bases at J; junction bases unmatched: 17. This CDR3 is 17 amino acids long. The CDR3 sequence: CASRLERGGRVRETQYF. CDR3 nucleotide sequence: TGTGCCAGTCGCCTCGAGCGGGGGGGCCGAGTCAGAGAGACCCAGTACTTC.

This rearrangement joins TRBV29-1 to TRBJ2-5, with D perhaps TRBD1 (7 bases). Germline loops: CDR1 SQVTM, CDR2 ANQGSEA. The CDR3 has 11 residues. V dropped 8 bases and J dropped 5 bases, with 12 bases sitting between them. The CDR3 DNA sequence: TGCAGCTCAGGGGGGACGGAGACCCAGTACTTC. Translation gives CSSGGTETQYF.

J is TRBJ1-1 and V is TRBV5-1, with 9 bases lining up with TRBD1. The CDR3 loop spans 16 amino acids. With 3 bases clipped from V and 5 bases from J, the junction kept 11 bases outside the gene matches. From germline, CDR1 is SGHRS and CDR2 YFSETQ. CDR3 in amino acids: CASSWGQGPPSTEAFF. Here the CDR3 DNA reads TGCGCCAGCAGCTGGGGACAGGGACCACCTAGTACTGAAGCTTTCTTT.

The chain recombines TRBV30 with TRBJ1-6; tentative D call: TRBD1 (5 bases). The V end lost 2 bases, the J end lost 0 bases, and 8 bases lay between the germline ends. The CDR3 consists of 15 residues. Germline CDR1 reads GTSNPN; CDR2 reads SVGIG (reference sequence). This chain's CDR3 is CAWSMGLSYNSPLHF. CDR3 sequence (DNA): TGTGCCTGGAGTATGGGGCTCTCCTATAATTCACCCCTCCACTTT.

CDR3 in DNA: TGTGCCAGCCGGGTACAGGGGCGGACTGAAGCTTTCTTT. Translating it yields CASRVQGRTEAFF. V usage is TRBV28 and J usage is TRBJ1-1; 7 bases align to TRBD1. The CDR3 is 13 amino acids. V lost 8 bases to trimming and J lost 5 bases; unmatched junction nucleotides: 8. Germline CDR1 MDHEN, CDR2 SYDVKM.

CDR3 in amino acids: CASSTGQGRSTSSYEQYF. The CDR3 DNA sequence: TGTGCCAGTAGTACAGGACAGGGCCGTTCCACGTCATCCTACGAGCAGTACTTC. This chain links TRBV19 with TRBJ2-7, with TRBD1 matching 8 bases. CDR3 length equals 18 residues. In germline, CDR1 is LNHDA, CDR2 SQIVND (reference sequence). Trimming cost V 4 bases and J 1 base; bases outside gene matches: 15.